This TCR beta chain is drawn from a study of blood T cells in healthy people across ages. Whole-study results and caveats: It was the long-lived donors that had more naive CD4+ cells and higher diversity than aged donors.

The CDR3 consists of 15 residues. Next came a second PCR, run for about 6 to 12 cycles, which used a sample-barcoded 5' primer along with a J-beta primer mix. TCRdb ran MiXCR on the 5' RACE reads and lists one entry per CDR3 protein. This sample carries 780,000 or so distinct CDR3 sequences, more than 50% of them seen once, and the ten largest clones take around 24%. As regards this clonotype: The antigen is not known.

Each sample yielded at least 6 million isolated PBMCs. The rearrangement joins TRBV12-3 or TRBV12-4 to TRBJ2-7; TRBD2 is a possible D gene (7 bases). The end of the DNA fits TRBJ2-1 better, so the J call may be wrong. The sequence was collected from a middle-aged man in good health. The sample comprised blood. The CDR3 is CASSLQLDGGHEQFF. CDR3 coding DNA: TGTGCCAGCAGTTTACAGCTTGACGGGGGGCATGAGCAGTTCTTC.